This TCR beta chain originates from a study of patients and donors after allogeneic stem cell transplantation. A few counts support this clonotype. TCRdb independently ran MiXCR on the RT-PCR reads; one entry per CDR3 protein. The sample holds about a million distinct CDR3 sequences, about a sixth seen once. The germline V gene has CDR1 ENHRY and CDR2 SYGVKD. This CDR3 spans 17 amino acids. V was clipped by 3 bases and J by 3 bases; unmatched bases: 12. The TCR originated in a human donor who was either an allogeneic HSCT recipient or a stem cell or donor lymphocyte infusion donor (not recorded which). It is not recorded whose cells these are; they may come from a transplant donor. Sequencing used blood, either unsorted or a sorted T cell fraction (not recorded which). V gene TRBV10-3 combines with J gene TRBJ2-3; 7 bases are a match to TRBD1. The CDR3 DNA reads TGTGCCATCAGTGAACCCGCGGACAGGAGAAGGACAGATACGCAGTATTTT. Its translation is CAISEPADRRRTDTQYF.